One T cell receptor (beta chain) is described in this entry. TCRdb's copy holds only in-frame clones and misses some; the assay was immunoSEQ multiplex PCR. Among almost 35,000 clones listed, roughly four fifths were seen once. V was trimmed by 4 bases and J by 7 bases, leaving 8 bases between them. Germline values: CDR1 SGHDT, CDR2 YYEEEE. The CDR3 loop spans 12 amino acids. The data were obtained in a study of OX40 agonist ivuxolimab in advanced cancers. J is TRBJ2-2 and V is TRBV5-6; D is unresolved. This sequence was found in an adult with an advanced solid tumor such as melanoma, head and neck, liver or kidney cancer. Sequenced here: CD4+ or CD8+ T cells sorted from blood, sampled in a trial of the OX40 agonist ivuxolimab. The CDR3 sequence: CASSLLSGELFF. In DNA form, the CDR3 reads TGTGCCAGCAGCCTACTCAGCGGGGAGCTGTTTTTT. The full variable domain, its missing parts supplied by reference TRBV5-6 and TRBJ2-2, is DAGVTQSPTHLIKTRGQQVTLRCSPKSGHDTVSWYQQALGQGPQFIFQYYEEEERQRGNFPDRFSGHQFPNYSSELNVNALLLGDSALYLCASSLLSGELFFGEGSRLTVL.